The table lists the clone carrying this T cell receptor (beta chain) with a few counts. Antigen unknown. This CDR3 has 16 residues. The V and J ends lost 1 base and 8 bases, in that order; junction bases with no gene match: 11. Germline V lookup: CDR1 MNHNS, CDR2 SASEGT. The data derive from a study of shared clonotypes between healthy human individuals. Study at large: Each donor's CD4 naive and CD4 memory cells filled three plates apiece, CD8 naive two, and CD8 memory one. General study findings and limits: Unshared clonotypes carried lower generation probabilities than those common to all four donors. In having few donors, the study represented limited genetic and exposure-history diversity. Among the subsets, naive ones generally showed larger estimated richness than memory ones.

Generated by immunoSEQ multiplex PCR, the TCRdb table keeps only in-frame clones and is missing some. The sample contains a few million clones, approximately 90% of which appear only once. Sequences were obtained from naive CD4+ T cells from PBMCs. Subset specified: CD45RA+ positively selected. This receptor was obtained from a man between 18 and 29 years old in good health. Some clones in this sample may be carry-over from other donors' samples. V and J are TRBV6-1 and TRBJ2-4; 7 bases align to TRBD1. The DNA for the CDR3 is TGTGCCAGCAGTGAAGGTGGCAGGGGGACGGGTCACATTCAGTACTTC. This sequence encodes CASSEGGRGTGHIQYF.